The 19 T cell receptor beta chains presented below share a single source sample, sequenced in a study of T-cell memory formation after mild COVID-19. TCRdb processed the 5' RACE reads anew with MiXCR; each CDR3 protein has one entry. The sample yields roughly 130,000 distinct CDR3 sequences, 5% to 6.5% seen once. Sequencing was done on a sample of PBMCs or a T cell subset sorted from them (not recorded which). The receptors derive from an adult woman who had mild COVID-19 (a few samples of this study predate the infection). Cell type and time point are not known.

This clonotype is categorized as medium-sized (0.01 to 0.1%). This chain links TRBV5-5 with TRBJ2-5, with D uncertain. Germline V gene sequence: CDR1 SGHKS, CDR2 YYEKEE (reference sequence). This CDR3 region has 15 residues. V was shortened by 5 bases and J by 1 base, with 15 bases between the two germline ends. For the CDR3, the DNA is TGTGCCAGCAGTACCCCCGGGCGGTCCCAAGAGACCCAGTACTTC. Amino acids: CASSTPGRSQETQYF.

The chain's CDR3 is CASSLTITKETQYF. CDR3 coding DNA: TGTGCCAGCAGCCTAACAATAACAAAAGAGACCCAGTACTTC. The chain couples TRBV7-6 to TRBJ2-5, with D uncertain. Germline V CDR1 and CDR2: SGHVS, FNYEAQ. The CDR3 extends over 14 amino acids. Between the trimmed V and J ends, which lost 5 bases and 3 bases, there was a span of 13 bases.

The chain links TRBV5-1 to TRBJ2-1; 12 positions agree with TRBD2. In germline, CDR1 is SGHRS, CDR2 YFSETQ. Trimming removed 2 bases from V and 1 base from J; junction bases left unmatched: 4. The CDR3 spans 17 residues. CDR3 protein: CASSLLAGGMSYNEQFF. In nucleotides, the CDR3 is TGCGCCAGCAGCTTACTAGCGGGGGGCATGTCCTACAATGAGCAGTTCTTC.

The rearrangement joins TRBV5-1 to TRBJ2-5; the match to TRBD1 covers 9 bases. From germline, CDR1 is SGHRS and CDR2 YFSETQ. J lost 1 base, V lost 4 bases, and 8 bases had no gene match. CDR3 length equals 16 residues. CDR3 in amino acids: CASSIGTGLTQETQYF. Here the CDR3 DNA reads TGCGCCAGCAGCATCGGGACAGGGTTAACCCAAGAGACCCAGTACTTC.

A few counts support this clonotype. The gene calls are TRBV3-1 and TRBJ2-2, with 9 positions matching TRBD2. Germline-derived CDR1 and CDR2 are LGHDT and YNNKEL (reference sequence). Trimming took 0 bases from V and 6 from J; bases not matched to a gene: 14. The CDR3 runs to 19 residues. CDR3 sequence: CASSQDSYEGGGAAGELFF. CDR3 in DNA: TGTGCCAGCAGCCAAGATTCCTATGAAGGCGGGGGGGCCGCCGGGGAGCTGTTTTTT.

Details on this clonotype: This may be a read error, as it is one base from a much larger clone. As the CDR3 is not closed by the conserved phenylalanine or tryptophan, this likely results from a read error. This chain uses TRBV3-1 with TRBJ2-7; D gene unclear. Germline-derived CDR1 and CDR2 are LGHDT and YNNKEL (reference sequence). V lost 3 bases to trimming and J lost 0 bases, with 12 bases between them. The CDR3 consists of 15 residues. The CDR3 is CASSHPHGPSYEQYL. The CDR3 DNA is TGTGCCAGCAGCCATCCGCACGGACCCTCCTACGAGCAGTACTTA.

This clonotype was seen at least ten times. The chain is built from TRBV7-9 and TRBJ2-1, with 8 bases aligning to TRBD2. The CDR3 spans 15 residues. J gave up 4 bases and V 5 bases, and 7 bases lay outside the gene matches. CDR1 and CDR2 from the germline V gene are SEHNR and FQNEAQ (reference sequence). Here the CDR3 DNA reads TGTGCCAGCAGCCTTCGGGGGGGCTTGTACAATGAGCAGTTCTTC. Encoded protein: CASSLRGGLYNEQFF.

This clonotype was detected ten times or more. The CDR3 DNA is TGTGCCAGCAGTGAAGGCGGTGCTAGCGGTTCAGCAGATACGCAGTATTTT. This sequence encodes CASSEGGASGSADTQYF. V usage is TRBV2 and J usage is TRBJ2-3; 7 bases line up with TRBD2. V shed 1 base, J shed 4 bases, and the junction held 11 bases outside the gene matches. This CDR3 region has 17 residues. From germline, CDR1 is SNHLY and CDR2 FYNNEI.

This clonotype appeared a few times. This rearrangement joins TRBV5-1 to TRBJ1-1; no clear D gene. The CDR3 has 14 amino acids. Germline V CDR1 and CDR2: SGHRS, YFSETQ. The V gene lost 4 bases and the J gene lost 1 base, with 11 bases spanning the gap. CDR3 amino acids: CASSITTGNTEAFF. As DNA, the CDR3 is TGCGCCAGCAGCATCACCACGGGGAACACTGAAGCTTTCTTT.

The chain recombines TRBV7-9 with TRBJ2-1, with TRBD1 as a possible D gene (6 bases). Trimming cost V 6 bases and J 4 bases, with 22 bases left between them. CDR1 is SEHNR, CDR2 FQNEAQ, per germline (reference sequence). The CDR3 loop spans 17 amino acids. The CDR3 spells CASSFSKPRGQYNEQFF. The DNA of the CDR3 is TGTGCCAGCAGTTTCTCAAAGCCTAGAGGACAGTACAATGAGCAGTTCTTC.

This clonotype has a count of ten or more. The chain joins TRBV20-1 to TRBJ2-7; D call uncertain. The CDR3 is 13 amino acids. The germline V gene encodes CDR1 DFQATT and CDR2 SNEGSKA (reference sequence). Trimming took 6 bases from V and 2 from J, leaving 14 bases between them. CDR3 sequence: CSASTSWAYEQYF. The CDR3 coding sequence is TGCAGTGCCTCCACGTCATGGGCCTACGAGCAGTACTTC.

This clonotype was found many times. V usage is TRBV7-2 and J usage is TRBJ1-6; a possible D gene is TRBD1 (6 bases). This CDR3 spans 15 amino acids. Germline V gene lookup returns CDR1 SGHTA and CDR2 FQGNSA. Trimming removed 4 bases at V and 9 bases at J, with 16 bases between. CDR3 sequence reads: CASSSGGGVGSPLHF. CDR3 DNA sequence: TGTGCCAGCAGCTCGGGGGGGGGCGTGGGTTCACCCCTCCACTTT.

This clonotype was detected ten times or more. A read error may be the cause here, since a much bigger clone is one base away. The V gene is TRBV7-2, the J gene TRBJ2-7; D perhaps matches TRBD2 (6 bases). The CDR3 has 14 amino acids. Germline CDR1 is SGHTA and CDR2 is FQGNSA. V gave up 1 base and J gave up 0 bases, with 7 bases separating them. The CDR3 is CASSLDGSSYEQYF. In DNA form, the CDR3 reads TGTGCCAGCAGCTTAGACGGGAGCTCCTACGAGCAGTACTTC.

This clonotype was seen repeatedly, ten times or more. The rearrangement joins TRBV4-2 to TRBJ2-6; D is uncertain. The germline gives CDR1 LGHNA, CDR2 YNFKEQ. The CDR3 has 14 amino acids. Trimming took off 0 bases at V and 0 bases at J, with 0 bases between the two ends. The CDR3, as DNA: TGTGCCAGCAGCCAAGACTCTGGGGCCAACGTCCTGACTTTC. Its protein product is CASSQDSGANVLTF.

This clonotype was counted ten times or more. The J gene is TRBJ1-2, the V gene TRBV2; the match to TRBD1 covers 7 bases. V shed 11 bases, J shed 2 bases, and the junction held 8 bases outside the gene matches. Germline V gives CDR1 SNHLY, CDR2 FYNNEI. CDR3 size: 13 residues. The CDR3 DNA sequence: TGTGCCGCGAACAGGGGCGGGAACTATGGCTACACCTTC. It encodes CAANRGGNYGYTF.

This clonotype has more than one count but fewer than ten. Written as DNA, the CDR3 is TGTGCCAGCAGCTTGTTTGCGGGAGCCCCACCAATGAACACCGGGGAGCTGTTTTTT. This codes for CASSLFAGAPPMNTGELFF. The chain couples TRBV5-4 to TRBJ2-2; TRBD2 agrees at 7 bases. The CDR3 contains 19 residues. Losses at the gene ends were 1 base for V and 1 base for J; bases not matched to a gene: 13. Germline CDR1 and CDR2: SGHNT and YYREEE (reference sequence).

This clonotype was counted at least ten times. V and J are TRBV6-2 or TRBV6-3 and TRBJ1-1; TRBD1 might be the D (6 bases). This CDR3 spans 13 amino acids. Trimming shortened V by 5 bases and J by 3 bases, and 10 bases separated the two germline ends. Germline loops: CDR1 MNHEY, CDR2 SVGEGT. CDR3 sequence reads: CASSLQGYTEAFF. The CDR3 bases are TGTGCCAGCAGTCTACAGGGTTACACTGAAGCTTTCTTT.

The rearrangement uses TRBV20-1 and TRBJ2-1; D is ambiguous. This CDR3 contains 10 residues. Germline-derived CDR1 and CDR2 are DFQATT and SNEGSKA (reference sequence). Trimming pared 6 bases from V and 5 bases from J, leaving 5 bases between. CDR3 coding DNA: TGCAGTGCAACGGACAATGAGCAGTTCTTC. Amino acid sequence: CSATDNEQFF.

This clonotype was seen at least ten times. This rearrangement joins TRBV7-9 to TRBJ1-1; D not resolved. This CDR3 comprises 13 residues. The V end lost 3 bases, the J end lost 4 bases, and 9 bases lay between the germline ends. CDR1 and CDR2 (germline): SEHNR, FQNEAQ (reference sequence). CDR3 DNA sequence: TGTGCCAGCAGCTTCAGAGTTAGCACTGAAGCTTTCTTT. Amino acid sequence: CASSFRVSTEAFF.